This TCR beta chain was obtained from a study of T cell changes during pregnancy in multiple sclerosis. Germline V gene data show CDR1 as LNHDA and CDR2 as SQIVND (reference sequence). The length of the CDR3 is 10 residues. About this clone itself: Mismatch with germline at one junction end may stem from a read error.

Data came from immunoSEQ multiplex PCR; TCRdb stores just in-frame clones and leaves some out. The top ten hold 0.65% to 1% of the sample, which has about 68,000 clones, about 89% seen once. The sequence was obtained from a female donor with multiple sclerosis, enrolled in a pregnancy study. The source material was peripheral blood, sampled in the second trimester of pregnancy. The chain combines TRBV19 with TRBJ2-7; 7 positions agree with TRBD1. The CDR3 loop reads CASSQGQDSF. Here the CDR3 DNA reads TGTGCCAGTAGTCAAGGACAGGACTCCTTC.